These T cell receptor beta chains were read from a single sample in a study of early T cells in non-severe SARS-CoV-2 infection. TCRdb recomputed calls from the 5' RACE reads with MiXCR, one row per CDR3 protein. The table shows about 19,000 distinct CDR3 sequences, with around 6.1% occurring only once. Source material: whole blood. These receptors all stem from an adult who was a healthcare worker with PCR-confirmed SARS-CoV-2 infection or an uninfected control (not recorded which). Each CDR3 is given with its conserved first and last residue. D genes are given only for firm matches. Some rows have no size entry. The others give once, few or many, or a class for an expanded clone.

J: TRBJ2-5; D: -; V: TRBV4-1; length: 13; size: many; DNA: TGCGCCAGCAGCCAAGAGCTCCGCGAGACCCAGTACTTC; CDR3: CASSQELRETQYF
J: TRBJ1-1; D: TRBD1; V: TRBV20-1; length: 15; size: many; DNA: TGCAGTGCGCCGAGGACAGGGCAAATGAACACTGAAGCTTTCTTT; CDR3: CSAPRTGQMNTEAFF
J: TRBJ2-3; D: -; V: TRBV7-7; length: 16; size: -; DNA: TGTGCTAGCAGCCCCAAAGGGTCCCTATTCACAGATACGCAGTATTTT; CDR3: CASSPKGSLFTDTQYF
J: TRBJ1-1; D: TRBD1; V: TRBV20-1; length: 12; size: many; DNA: TGCAGTGTAGGGGGCTGGGACACTGAAGCTTTCTTT; CDR3: CSVGGWDTEAFF
J: TRBJ2-7; D: -; V: TRBV7-9; length: 15; size: few; DNA: TGTGCCAGCAGCTTAAAGGCCGGGGCCCCCTACGAGCAGTACTTC; CDR3: CASSLKAGAPYEQYF
J: TRBJ2-5; D: TRBD2; V: TRBV4-1; length: 16; size: many; DNA: TGCGCCAGCAGCCAAGTCGGACTAGCGGCGCAAGAGACCCAGTACTTC; CDR3: CASSQVGLAAQETQYF
J: TRBJ1-2; D: TRBD1; V: TRBV3-1; length: 16; size: few; DNA: TGTGCCAGCAGCCAACCAAGAGGGGGCCGAAACTATGGCTACACCTTC; CDR3: CASSQPRGGRNYGYTF
J: TRBJ1-2; D: -; V: TRBV12-3/TRBV12-4; length: 15; size: many; DNA: TGTGCCAGCAGTTTGGGGAATCAACCTAACTATGGCTACACCTTC; CDR3: CASSLGNQPNYGYTF
J: TRBJ2-5; D: TRBD1; V: TRBV28; length: 14; size: many; DNA: TGTGCCAGCAGCTCGGACAGGGGGCAAGAGACCCAGTACTTC; CDR3: CASSSDRGQETQYF
J: TRBJ2-3; D: -; V: TRBV6-6; length: 17; size: many; DNA: TGTGCCAGCAGCAGGTCCCTTGGCTCTTCAGTTACAGATACGCAGTATTTT; CDR3: CASSRSLGSSVTDTQYF
J: TRBJ2-7; D: -; V: TRBV24-1; length: 14; size: many; DNA: TGTGCCACCAGTGAGTCGAGGTTTCCCTACGAGCAGTACTTC; CDR3: CATSESRFPYEQYF
J: TRBJ2-5; D: TRBD1; V: TRBV5-5; length: 16; size: -; DNA: TGTGCCAGCAGCCTGCAGGGACAGGCGCCGGGAGAGACCCAGTACTTC; CDR3: CASSLQGQAPGETQYF
J: TRBJ2-5; D: TRBD1; V: TRBV20-1; length: 14; size: -; DNA: TGCAGTGCTGGAGACAGGGGGTATTTAGAGACCCAGTACTTC; CDR3: CSAGDRGYLETQYF
J: TRBJ1-1; D: -; V: TRBV28; length: 16; size: many; DNA: TGTGCCAGCAGTTTATTCCGGACATCAATAGGCACTGAAGCTTTCTTT; CDR3: CASSLFRTSIGTEAFF
J: TRBJ2-5; D: -; V: TRBV6-2/TRBV6-3; length: 17; size: -; DNA: TGTGCCAGCAGTGCCGGCGAATTCGGGGGGCTGGGAAGGACCCAGTACTTC; CDR3: CASSAGEFGGLGRTQYF
J: TRBJ2-7; D: TRBD2; V: TRBV4-1; length: 17; size: many; DNA: TGCGCCAGCAGCCAAGAAAGCTCGGTAGCGGGAGGGCGGGAGCAGTACTTC; CDR3: CASSQESSVAGGREQYF
J: TRBJ1-5; D: TRBD1; V: TRBV7-9; length: 15; size: many; DNA: TGTGCCAGCAGCGGGGACAGGGATGAAGGTCAGCCCCAGCATTTT; CDR3: CASSGDRDEGQPQHF
J: TRBJ2-7; D: -; V: TRBV25-1; length: 11; size: many; DNA: TGTGCCAGCGAGGGCTCCTACGAGCAGTACTTC; CDR3: CASEGSYEQYF
J: TRBJ2-1; D: TRBD2; V: TRBV29-1; length: 16; size: medium-sized; DNA: TGCAGCGCCGGACTAGCGGGAGTTGAGTCCTACAATGAGCAGTTCTTC; CDR3: CSAGLAGVESYNEQFF
J: TRBJ1-2; D: -; V: TRBV5-1; length: 15; size: few; DNA: TGCGCCAGCAGCTTGGGAGGCGGATTCTACTATGGCTACACCTTC; CDR3: CASSLGGGFYYGYTF
J: TRBJ2-3; D: TRBD1; V: TRBV2; length: 16; size: many; DNA: TGTGCCAGCAGTGAAAGGATGGCAGGGGGCGGGGATACGCAGTATTTT; CDR3: CASSERMAGGGDTQYF
J: TRBJ2-5; D: TRBD2; V: TRBV11-2; length: 16; size: many; DNA: TGTGCCAGCAGCTTAGATCTCCGACTAGCGGAAGAGACCCAGTACTTC; CDR3: CASSLDLRLAEETQYF
J: TRBJ1-1; D: -; V: TRBV11-2; length: 17; size: many; DNA: TGTGCCAGCCATCTCGGACGGGGAGGTGGAAGGGACACTGAAGCTTTCTTT; CDR3: CASHLGRGGGRDTEAFF
J: TRBJ1-6; D: TRBD1; V: TRBV20-1; length: 16; size: -; DNA: TGCAGTGCTAGAGGACAGGGGAGCTCCTATAATTCACCCCTCCACTTT; CDR3: CSARGQGSSYNSPLHF
J: TRBJ2-1; D: TRBD2; V: TRBV15; length: 17; size: few; DNA: TGTGCCACCAGCAGGGGCCTTTGGCGGGGGGAAGACAATGAGCAGTTCTTC; CDR3: CATSRGLWRGEDNEQFF
J: TRBJ2-3; D: -; V: TRBV14; length: 12; size: few; DNA: TGTGCCAGCAGCCAAGGTGAATATACGCAGTATTTT; CDR3: CASSQGEYTQYF
J: TRBJ2-3; D: TRBD2; V: TRBV3-1; length: 15; size: few; DNA: TGTGCCAGCAGCGGACTAGCGGCTAGCACAGATACGCAGTATTTT; CDR3: CASSGLAASTDTQYF
J: TRBJ2-5; D: TRBD2; V: TRBV25-1; length: 17; size: many; DNA: TGTGCCAGCAGTGAAAAGGGTTTAGCGGGAGCCCAAGAGACCCAGTACTTC; CDR3: CASSEKGLAGAQETQYF
J: TRBJ1-1; D: TRBD1; V: TRBV10-3; length: 17; size: -; DNA: TGTGCCATCAGTGGAATGAACAGGGGGATAAGTGACACTGAAGCTTTCTTT; CDR3: CAISGMNRGISDTEAFF
J: TRBJ2-4; D: -; V: TRBV20-1; length: 11; size: many; DNA: TGCAGTGCCGAGTGGAGTAACATTCAGTACTTC; CDR3: CSAEWSNIQYF
J: TRBJ2-1; D: TRBD2; V: TRBV14; length: 18; size: many; DNA: TGTGCCAGCAGCCCAATACCCTTTGGTGGCGGGAGTCTAAATGAGCAGTTCTTC; CDR3: CASSPIPFGGGSLNEQFF
J: TRBJ2-3; D: TRBD2; V: TRBV19; length: 14; size: few; DNA: TGTGCCAGTAGTATCGGACTAGCAGAAGATACGCAGTATTTT; CDR3: CASSIGLAEDTQYF
J: TRBJ2-1; D: TRBD2; V: TRBV11-2; length: 15; size: many; DNA: TGTGCCAGCAGGTCAACTAGCGGGAGATACAATGAGCAGTTCTTC; CDR3: CASRSTSGRYNEQFF
J: TRBJ2-3; D: TRBD2; V: TRBV6-2/TRBV6-3; length: 17; size: many; DNA: TGTGCCAGCAGAACCCCCGGACTAGCGGATCCCACAGATACGCAGTATTTT; CDR3: CASRTPGLADPTDTQYF
J: TRBJ1-1; D: -; V: TRBV28; length: 12; size: many; DNA: TGTGCCAGCAGTTTAATGAACACTGAAGCTTTCTTT; CDR3: CASSLMNTEAFF
J: TRBJ1-1; D: -; V: TRBV12-3/TRBV12-4; length: 13; size: many; DNA: TGTGCCAGCAGGTGGACGGAGAACACTGAAGCTTTCTTT; CDR3: CASRWTENTEAFF
J: TRBJ2-3; D: TRBD1; V: TRBV5-4; length: 16; size: many; DNA: TGTGCCAGCAGCTTCGGACAGGGGCAACGATTAGATACGCAGTATTTT; CDR3: CASSFGQGQRLDTQYF
J: TRBJ2-1; D: TRBD2; V: TRBV20-1; length: 16; size: medium-sized; DNA: TGCAGTGCGCAGACTTCCGGGACTAGCGGGATGGGGGAGCAGTTCTTC; CDR3: CSAQTSGTSGMGEQFF
J: TRBJ2-7; D: TRBD1; V: TRBV29-1; length: 13; size: medium-sized; DNA: TGCAGCGTTGAAAGACAGGGGGCGCCCGAGCAGTACTTC; CDR3: CSVERQGAPEQYF
J: TRBJ2-7; D: -; V: TRBV10-3; length: 12; size: medium-sized; DNA: TGTGCCATCAGCTCATCGCTAGGAGAGCAGTACTTC; CDR3: CAISSSLGEQYF
J: TRBJ2-7; D: TRBD1; V: TRBV6-5; length: 14; size: many; DNA: TGTGCCAGCAGACGGACAGGGGGCGCCTACGAGCAGTACTTC; CDR3: CASRRTGGAYEQYF
J: TRBJ2-3; D: TRBD2; V: TRBV11-3; length: 17; size: many; DNA: TGTGCCAGCAGCTTAGGGTCTTCGGCGGGAGGGCCGGATACGCAGTATTTT; CDR3: CASSLGSSAGGPDTQYF
J: TRBJ1-5; D: TRBD1; V: TRBV6-1; length: 14; size: many; DNA: TGTGCCAGCATCCGGGACAGGGGGAATCAGCCCCAGCATTTT; CDR3: CASIRDRGNQPQHF
J: TRBJ2-1; D: -; V: TRBV28; length: 16; size: few; DNA: TGTGCCAGCAGCCTCGACTCTCGGAGCTCCTACAATGAGCAGTTCTTC; CDR3: CASSLDSRSSYNEQFF
J: TRBJ2-2; D: -; V: TRBV6-1; length: 13; size: many; DNA: TGTGCCAGCAGTGAAGCGAGGGACCGGGAGCTGTTTTTT; CDR3: CASSEARDRELFF
J: TRBJ2-7; D: -; V: TRBV4-1; length: 11; size: many; DNA: TGCGCCAGCAGCCAAGGGGTTGAGCAGTACTTC; CDR3: CASSQGVEQYF
J: TRBJ2-2; D: -; V: TRBV24-1; length: 13; size: many; DNA: TGTGCCACCAAGAGGTCCCAGACCGGGGAGCTGTTTTTT; CDR3: CATKRSQTGELFF
J: TRBJ2-3; D: TRBD2; V: TRBV2; length: 15; size: many; DNA: TGTGCCAGCACAATGACTAGCGGGAGGATAGATACGCAGTATTTT; CDR3: CASTMTSGRIDTQYF
J: TRBJ2-7; D: TRBD1; V: TRBV18; length: 13; size: -; DNA: TGTGCCAGCTCACGGGACAGGACCTACGAGCAGTACTTC; CDR3: CASSRDRTYEQYF
J: TRBJ1-1; D: -; V: TRBV5-4; length: 14; size: -; DNA: TGTGCCAGCAGCTTGGAACAGGCAGGGACTGAAGCTTTCTTT; CDR3: CASSLEQAGTEAFF
J: TRBJ2-7; D: -; V: TRBV20-1; length: 14; size: many; DNA: TGCAGTGCTAGAGTGGCGAGGAATCACTACGAGCAGTACTTC; CDR3: CSARVARNHYEQYF
J: TRBJ2-7; D: -; V: TRBV27; length: 15; size: many; DNA: TGTGCCAGCAGTTTAGGGGGATGGGCCCTGGGAGAGCAGTACTTC; CDR3: CASSLGGWALGEQYF
J: TRBJ2-1; D: TRBD1; V: TRBV7-9; length: 15; size: -; DNA: TGTGCCAGCAGCTTGGGACAGGTGATATACAATGAGCAGTTCTTC; CDR3: CASSLGQVIYNEQFF
J: TRBJ2-2; D: TRBD1; V: TRBV27; length: 15; size: few; DNA: TGTGCCAGCAGTCGAGACAGGGGCGACACCGGGGAGCTGTTTTTT; CDR3: CASSRDRGDTGELFF
J: TRBJ2-2; D: -; V: TRBV2; length: 13; size: many; DNA: TGTGCCAGCAGTGGGGCGCGACCCGGGGAGCTGTTTTTT; CDR3: CASSGARPGELFF
J: TRBJ1-5; D: -; V: TRBV18; length: 12; size: many; DNA: TGTGCCAGCTCACCCCCGGGCGGGCCCCAGCATTTT; CDR3: CASSPPGGPQHF
J: TRBJ2-3; D: TRBD2; V: TRBV6-4; length: 15; size: few; DNA: TGTGCCAGCAGTGACCGGGGCGGGAGTGCAGATACGCAGTATTTT; CDR3: CASSDRGGSADTQYF
J: TRBJ2-4; D: -; V: TRBV24-1; length: 16; size: many; DNA: TGTGCCACCAGTGAAATAACTAGTCCCGTGGGGAACATTCAGTACTTC; CDR3: CATSEITSPVGNIQYF
J: TRBJ2-1; D: TRBD1; V: TRBV28; length: 15; size: many; DNA: TGTGCCAGCAGGGGCGACAGGGGACCCTACAATGAGCAGTTCTTC; CDR3: CASRGDRGPYNEQFF